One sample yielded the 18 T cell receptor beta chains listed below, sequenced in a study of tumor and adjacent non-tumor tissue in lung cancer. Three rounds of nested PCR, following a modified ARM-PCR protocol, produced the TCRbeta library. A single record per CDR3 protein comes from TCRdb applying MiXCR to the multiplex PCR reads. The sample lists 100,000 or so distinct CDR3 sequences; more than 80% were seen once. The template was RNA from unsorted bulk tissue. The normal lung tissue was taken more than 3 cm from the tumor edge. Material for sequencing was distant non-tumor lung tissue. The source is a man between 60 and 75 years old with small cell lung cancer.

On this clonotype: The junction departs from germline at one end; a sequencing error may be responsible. CDR3 in DNA: TGTGCCAACAGTTTCTCCGGGACAGGGGGCGGTCAGCCCCATCATTTT. This encodes CANSFSGTGGGQPHHF. The rearrangement joins TRBV12-3 or TRBV12-4 to TRBJ1-5; 12 bases fit TRBD1. CDR3 length equals 16 residues.

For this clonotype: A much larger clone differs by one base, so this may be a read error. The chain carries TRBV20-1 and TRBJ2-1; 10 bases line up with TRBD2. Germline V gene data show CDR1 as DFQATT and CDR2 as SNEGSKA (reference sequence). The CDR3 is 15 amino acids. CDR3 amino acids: CSAGKRTSGHNKQFF. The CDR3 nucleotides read TGCAGTGCTGGCAAGAGGACTAGCGGACACAATAAGCAGTTCTTC.

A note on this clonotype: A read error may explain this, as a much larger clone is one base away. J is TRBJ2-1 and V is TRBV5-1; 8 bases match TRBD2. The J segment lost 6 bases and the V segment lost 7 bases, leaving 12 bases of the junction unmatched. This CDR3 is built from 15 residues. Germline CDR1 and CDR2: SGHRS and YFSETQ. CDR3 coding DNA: TGCGCCAGCGCAACTCAAGCGGGAGACTTCAATGAGCAGTTCTTC. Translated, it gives CASATQAGDFNEQFF.

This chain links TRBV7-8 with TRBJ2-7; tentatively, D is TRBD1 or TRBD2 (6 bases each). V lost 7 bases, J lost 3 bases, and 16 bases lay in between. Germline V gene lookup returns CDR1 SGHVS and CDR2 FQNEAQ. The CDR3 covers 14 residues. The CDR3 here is CASNPQGRIYEQYF. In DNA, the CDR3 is TGTGCCAGCAATCCTCAGGGGAGGATCTACGAGCAGTACTTC.

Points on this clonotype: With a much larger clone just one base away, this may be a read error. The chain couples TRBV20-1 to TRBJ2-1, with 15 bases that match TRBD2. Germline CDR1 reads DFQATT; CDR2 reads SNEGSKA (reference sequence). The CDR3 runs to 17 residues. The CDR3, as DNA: TGCAGTGCTAGGGGACTAGCGGGAGGCCTCTCCTACCATGAGCAGTTCTTC. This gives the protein CSARGLAGGLSYHEQFF.

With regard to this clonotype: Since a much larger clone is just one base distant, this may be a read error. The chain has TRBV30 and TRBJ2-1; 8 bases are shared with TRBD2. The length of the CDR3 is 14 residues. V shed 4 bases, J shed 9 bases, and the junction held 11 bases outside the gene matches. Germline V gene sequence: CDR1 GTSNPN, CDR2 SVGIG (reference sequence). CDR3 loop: CAWNAVAGSGEQFF. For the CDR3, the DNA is TGTGCCTGGAATGCGGTAGCGGGAAGTGGTGAGCAGTTCTTC.

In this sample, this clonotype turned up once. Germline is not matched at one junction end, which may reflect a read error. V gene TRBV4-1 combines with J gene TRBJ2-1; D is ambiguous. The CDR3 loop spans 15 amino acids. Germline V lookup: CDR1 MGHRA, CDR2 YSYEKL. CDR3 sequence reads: CTISQDNRGFNEQLF. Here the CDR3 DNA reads TGCACCATCAGCCAAGATAATAGAGGCTTCAATGAGCAGCTCTTC.

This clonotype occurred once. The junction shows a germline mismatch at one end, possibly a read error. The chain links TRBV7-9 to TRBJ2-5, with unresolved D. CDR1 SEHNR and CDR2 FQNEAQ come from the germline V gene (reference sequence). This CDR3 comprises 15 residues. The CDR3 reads CASRSPGQEQVTQYF. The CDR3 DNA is TGTGCCAGCAGATCGCCGGGCCAGGAACAAGTGACCCAGTACTTC.

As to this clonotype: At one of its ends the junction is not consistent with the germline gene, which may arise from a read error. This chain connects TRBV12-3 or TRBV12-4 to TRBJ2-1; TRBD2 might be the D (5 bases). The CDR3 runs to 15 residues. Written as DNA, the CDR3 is TGTGCCAGCAACCGCACTAGTGGGAGTCACAATGAGCATTTCTTC. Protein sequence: CASNRTSGSHNEHFF.

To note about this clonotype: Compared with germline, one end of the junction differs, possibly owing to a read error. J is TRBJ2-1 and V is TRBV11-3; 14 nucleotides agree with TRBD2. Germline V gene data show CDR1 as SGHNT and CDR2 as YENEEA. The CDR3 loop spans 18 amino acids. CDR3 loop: CASSLDVVGLAGEGEQSF. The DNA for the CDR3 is TGTGCCAGCAGCTTAGATGTGGTGGGACTAGCGGGGGAAGGTGAGCAGTCCTTC. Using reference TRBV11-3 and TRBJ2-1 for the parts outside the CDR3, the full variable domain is EAGVVQSPRYKIIEKKQPVAFWCNPISGHNTLYWYLQNLGQGPELLIRYENEEAVDDSQLPKDRFSAERLKGVDSTLKIQPAELGDSAVYLCASSLDVVGLAGEGEQSFGPGTRLTVL.

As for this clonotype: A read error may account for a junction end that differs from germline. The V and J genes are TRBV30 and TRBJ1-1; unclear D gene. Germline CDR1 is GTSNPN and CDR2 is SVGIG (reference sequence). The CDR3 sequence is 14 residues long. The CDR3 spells CACFSPPGNTVAFF. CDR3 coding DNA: TGTGCCTGTTTCTCCCCCCCGGGGAACACTGTAGCTTTCTTC.

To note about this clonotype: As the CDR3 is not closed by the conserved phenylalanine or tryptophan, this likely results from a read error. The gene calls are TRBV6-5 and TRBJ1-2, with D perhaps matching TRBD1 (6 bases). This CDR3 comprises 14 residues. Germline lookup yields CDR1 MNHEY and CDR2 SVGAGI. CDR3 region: CANSYSGGHYGYTL. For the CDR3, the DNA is TGTGCCAACAGTTACTCGGGGGGCCACTATGGCTACACCCTC.

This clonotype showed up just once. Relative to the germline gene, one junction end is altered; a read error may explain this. The DNA for the CDR3 is TGTGCCAGCAGCCAAGACGGACAACGGACCTGTGGCTACACCTTC. Protein product: CASSQDGQRTCGYTF. This chain connects TRBV4-1 to TRBJ1-2, with D perhaps matching TRBD1 (5 bases). The V gene's germline CDR1 is MGHRA and CDR2 YSYEKL. This CDR3 is 15 amino acids long.

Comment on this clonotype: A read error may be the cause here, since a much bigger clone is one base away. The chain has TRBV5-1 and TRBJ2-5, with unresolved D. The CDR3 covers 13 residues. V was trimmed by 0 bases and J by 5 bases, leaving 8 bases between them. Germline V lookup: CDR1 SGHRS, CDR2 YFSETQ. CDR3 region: CASSLGTPETQYF. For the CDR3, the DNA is TGCGCCAGCAGCTTGGGCACCCCGGAGACCCAGTACTTC.

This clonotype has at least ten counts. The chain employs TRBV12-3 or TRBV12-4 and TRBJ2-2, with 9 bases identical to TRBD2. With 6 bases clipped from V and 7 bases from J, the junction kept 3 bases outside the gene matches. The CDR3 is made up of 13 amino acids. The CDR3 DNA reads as TGTGCCAGCAGGCGGGGGGGGGTCGGGGAGCTGTTTTTT. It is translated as CASRRGGVGELFF.

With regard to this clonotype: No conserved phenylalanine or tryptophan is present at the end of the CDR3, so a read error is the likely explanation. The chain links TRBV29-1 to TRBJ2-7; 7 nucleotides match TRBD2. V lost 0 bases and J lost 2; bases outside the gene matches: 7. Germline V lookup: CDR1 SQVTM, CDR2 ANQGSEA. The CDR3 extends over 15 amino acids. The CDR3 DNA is TGCAGCGTTGAAGATCGAACTAGCGTCACCTACGAGCAGTACTCG. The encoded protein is CSVEDRTSVTYEQYS.

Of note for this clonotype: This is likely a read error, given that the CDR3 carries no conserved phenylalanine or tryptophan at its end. The CDR3 sequence: CSVERQSVADTQYC. In DNA, the CDR3 is TGCAGCGTTGAACGGCAATCCGTCGCAGATACGCAGTATTGT. V usage is TRBV29-1 and J usage is TRBJ2-3, with unresolved D. The CDR3 totals 14 residues. The V gene's germline CDR1 is SQVTM and CDR2 ANQGSEA. Trimming took off 2 bases at V and 4 bases at J, with 13 bases between the two ends.

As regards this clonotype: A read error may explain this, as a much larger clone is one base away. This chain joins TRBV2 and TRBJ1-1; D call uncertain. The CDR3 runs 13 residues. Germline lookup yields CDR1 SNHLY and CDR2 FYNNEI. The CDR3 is CSSSSEMNTEAFF. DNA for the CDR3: TGTTCCAGTTCGTCGGAGATGAACACTGAAGCTTTCTTT.